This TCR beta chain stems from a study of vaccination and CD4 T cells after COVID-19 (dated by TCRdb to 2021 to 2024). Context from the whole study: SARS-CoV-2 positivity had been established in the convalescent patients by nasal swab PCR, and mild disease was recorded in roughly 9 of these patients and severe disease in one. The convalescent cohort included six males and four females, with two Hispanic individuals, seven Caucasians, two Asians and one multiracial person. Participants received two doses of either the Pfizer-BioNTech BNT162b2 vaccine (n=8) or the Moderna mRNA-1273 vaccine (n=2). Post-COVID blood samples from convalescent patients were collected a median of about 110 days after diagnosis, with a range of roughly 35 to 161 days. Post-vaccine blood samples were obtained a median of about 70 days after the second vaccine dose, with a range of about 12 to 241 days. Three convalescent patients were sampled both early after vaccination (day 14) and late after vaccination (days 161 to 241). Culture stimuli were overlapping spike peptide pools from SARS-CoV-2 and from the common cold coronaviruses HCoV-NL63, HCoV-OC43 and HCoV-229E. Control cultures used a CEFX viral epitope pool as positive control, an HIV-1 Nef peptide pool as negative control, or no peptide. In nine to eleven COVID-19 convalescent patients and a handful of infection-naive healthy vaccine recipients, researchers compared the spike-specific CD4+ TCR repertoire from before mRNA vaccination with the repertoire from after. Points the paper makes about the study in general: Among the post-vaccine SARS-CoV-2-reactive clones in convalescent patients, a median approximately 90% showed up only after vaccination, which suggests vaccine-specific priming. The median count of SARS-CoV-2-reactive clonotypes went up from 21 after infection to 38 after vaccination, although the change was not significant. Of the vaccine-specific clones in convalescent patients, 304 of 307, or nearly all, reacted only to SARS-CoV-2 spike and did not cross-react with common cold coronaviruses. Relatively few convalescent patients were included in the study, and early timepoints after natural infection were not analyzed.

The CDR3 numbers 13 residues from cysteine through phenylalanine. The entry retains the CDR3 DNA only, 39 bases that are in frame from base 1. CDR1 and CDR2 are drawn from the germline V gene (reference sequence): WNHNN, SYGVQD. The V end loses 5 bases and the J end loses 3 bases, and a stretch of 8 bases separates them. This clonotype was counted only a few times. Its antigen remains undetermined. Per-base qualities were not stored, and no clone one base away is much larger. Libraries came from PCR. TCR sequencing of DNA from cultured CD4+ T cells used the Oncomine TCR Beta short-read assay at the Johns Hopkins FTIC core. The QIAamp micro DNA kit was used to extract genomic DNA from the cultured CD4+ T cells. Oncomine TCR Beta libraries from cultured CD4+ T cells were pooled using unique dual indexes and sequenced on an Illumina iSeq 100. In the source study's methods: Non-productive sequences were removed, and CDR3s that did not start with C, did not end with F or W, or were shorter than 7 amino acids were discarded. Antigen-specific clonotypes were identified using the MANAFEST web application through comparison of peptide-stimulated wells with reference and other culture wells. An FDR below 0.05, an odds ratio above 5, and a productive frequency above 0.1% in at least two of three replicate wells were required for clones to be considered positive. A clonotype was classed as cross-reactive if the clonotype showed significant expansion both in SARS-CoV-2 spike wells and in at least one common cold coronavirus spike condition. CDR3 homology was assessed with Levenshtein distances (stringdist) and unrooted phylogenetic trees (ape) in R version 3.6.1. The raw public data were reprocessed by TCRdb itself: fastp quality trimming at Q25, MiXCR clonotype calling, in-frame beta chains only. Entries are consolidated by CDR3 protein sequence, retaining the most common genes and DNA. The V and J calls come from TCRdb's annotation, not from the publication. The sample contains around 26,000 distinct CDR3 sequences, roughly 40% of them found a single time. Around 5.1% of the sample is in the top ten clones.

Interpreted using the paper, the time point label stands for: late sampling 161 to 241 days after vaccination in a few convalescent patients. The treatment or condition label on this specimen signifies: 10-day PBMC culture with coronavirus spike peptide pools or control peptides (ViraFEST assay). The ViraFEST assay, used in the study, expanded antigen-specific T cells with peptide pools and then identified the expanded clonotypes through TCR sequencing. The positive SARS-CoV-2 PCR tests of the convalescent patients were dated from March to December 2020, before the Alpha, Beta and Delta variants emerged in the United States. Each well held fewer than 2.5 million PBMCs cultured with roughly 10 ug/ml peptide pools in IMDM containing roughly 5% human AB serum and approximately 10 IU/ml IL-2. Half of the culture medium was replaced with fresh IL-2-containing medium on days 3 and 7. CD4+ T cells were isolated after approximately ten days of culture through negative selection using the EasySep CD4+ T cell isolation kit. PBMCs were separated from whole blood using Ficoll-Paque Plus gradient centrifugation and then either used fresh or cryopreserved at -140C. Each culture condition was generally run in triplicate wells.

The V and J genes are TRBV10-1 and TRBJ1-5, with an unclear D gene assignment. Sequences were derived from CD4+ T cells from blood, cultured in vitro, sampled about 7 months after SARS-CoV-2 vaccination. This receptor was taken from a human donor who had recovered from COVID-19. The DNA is TGCGCCAGCAGTACGGGCCTCAATCAGCCCCAGCATTTT. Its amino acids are CASSTGLNQPQHF.